This TCR beta chain was sequenced for a study of blood T cell repertoires in COVID-19. The overall study: COVID-19 samples collected from the United States, Italy and Spain covered acute and convalescent phases. From T cells, B-cell-depleted T cells, or PBMCs came the material, which was cDNA or gDNA.

The authors' processing: From reference gene primer amplification, estimates of nucleated cell counts were derived. The assay was immunoSEQ multiplex PCR, and TCRdb's table has in-frame clones only and misses some. Clonal size and the V and J genes are those of that table, whereas D and trimming came from the DNA. The sample has about 230,000 clones, 65% to 85% seen once. Germline V gives CDR1 SGHDT, CDR2 YYEEEE. Trimming removed 0 bases from V and 8 bases from J, with 14 bases in between. The CDR3 contains 15 residues. The chain has TRBV5-6 and TRBJ1-4, with D tentatively TRBD1 (5 bases). This TCR derives from a woman of 80 years or more with acute or convalescent COVID-19. Sequencing used peripheral blood. Here the CDR3 DNA reads TGTGCCAGCAGCTTGGGGGGGGTGACCCACGAAAAACTGTTTTTT. This codes for CASSLGGVTHEKLFF.